Listed here is a single TCR beta chain. Its cognate antigen is unknown. This sample includes further DNA sequences coding for the same CDR3. The source of the sample is a study of shared clonotypes between healthy human individuals. Study observations and caveats: The generation probabilities recorded for non-shared clonotypes fell below those of clonotypes shared by all four donors. How much donors shared clonotypes was expected to be affected by sequencing depth. The sharing of roughly 5% of naive CD4 clonotypes was seen across a handful of donors.

With V trimmed by 6 bases and J by 7 bases, 3 bases remained unmatched. This CDR3 contains 14 residues. CDR1 and CDR2 from the germline V gene are ENHRY and SYGVKD. The table came from immunoSEQ multiplex PCR; TCRdb's copy has only in-frame clones and leaves some out. Here the sample spans about 2 million clones, 85% to 95% being singletons. The chain has TRBV10-3 and TRBJ2-1; TRBD2 aligns across 13 bases. This clonotype was obtained from a man aged 18 to 30 in good health. Sequences were obtained from naive CD4+ T cells sorted from blood. Indicated subset: CD45RA+ positively selected. The CDR3 loop reads CAISGTSGTNEQFF. Here the CDR3 DNA reads TGTGCCATCAGCGGGACTAGCGGGACGAATGAGCAGTTCTTC.